This T cell receptor delta chain was documented in a study of gamma-delta chains in newborns, infants, children. Study context: Innate gammadelta T cells reportedly expand polyclonally right after birth, driven by microbial exposure, per the title.

The CDR3 is 18 residues long. Germline CDR1 and CDR2: TSWWSYY and QGS. V lost 2 bases to trimming and J lost 3 bases; unmatched junction nucleotides: 10. In the case of this clone: The likely explanation is a read error, given a far larger clone one base away. Within the sample, other DNA sequences also encode this same CDR3.

TCRdb repeated clone calling on the reads with CATT. The sample has 1,500 to 2,000 delta-chain clones, 7% to 9.5% seen once; the top ten hold roughly 15%. Material: blood. The chain joins TRDV1 to TRDJ1, with 12 bases fitting TRDD3. The TCR comes from a child who was a newborn, infant or young child, either healthy, febrile or measles-vaccinated (not recorded which). The CDR3 bases are TGTGCTCTTGGGGAATGTCGGACTGGGGGATACATTGCCGATAAACTCATCTTT. Translating it yields CALGECRTGGYIADKLIF.